The sample holds a few counts of the clone carrying this T cell receptor (beta chain). Its cognate antigen is unknown. TCRdb re-called the reads through MiXCR, storing one row per CDR3 protein. Of under 90,000 distinct CDR3 sequences in the sample, 20% to 25% were seen once. The length of the CDR3 is 14 residues. The germline CDR1 and CDR2 sequences are LNHDA and SQIVND (reference sequence). The trim removed 6 bases at V and 6 bases at J, leaving 9 bases unmatched. The record originates from a study of T cell repertoires in cytomegalovirus infection. Study in general: In public TCR beta signatures, there were indications of both CMV infection and matching HLA type. Regarding the study as a whole: Public TCR beta family frequency separated CMV-and-HLA carriers, including in an independent cohort. HLA-C-restricted, CMV-specific TCR beta clonotypes were dominant ex vivo.

The sequenced material came from PBMCs, sequenced either directly or after in vitro stimulation (not recorded which). The chain combines TRBV19 with TRBJ1-1, with TRBD1 matching 8 bases. This receptor was identified in a human donor in good health (CMV status not recorded). Some clones in this sample may be carry-over from other donors' samples. CDR3 sequence (DNA): TGTGCCAGTAGACTTACAGGGGGAATGTCTGAAGCTTTCTTT. Translation gives CASRLTGGMSEAFF. Variable domain in full (rest from reference TRBV19 and TRBJ1-1): DGGITQSPKYLFRKEGQNVTLSCEQNLNHDAMYWYRQDPGQGLRLIYYSQIVNDFQKGDIAEGYSVSREKKESFPLTVTSAQKNPTAFYLCASRLTGGMSEAFFGQGTRLTVV.